A single sample gave rise to the 8 T cell receptor beta chains below, sequenced in a study of cytomegalovirus exposure and HLA in healthy donors. Primers for the PCR totalled 60 Vbeta and 13 Jbeta. Sequencing was performed with immunoSEQ multiplex PCR; in TCRdb, only in-frame clones are kept and a portion is missing. The table has about 160,000 clones, 82% seen once. Sequenced material: PBMCs. The receptors originated from a girl aged 5-17 years in good health and CMV-seropositive.

The gene calls are TRBV27 and TRBJ1-5, with 8 nucleotides matching TRBD1. J gave up 5 bases and V 6 bases, and 6 bases lay outside the gene matches. Germline CDR1 MNHEY, CDR2 SMNVEV (reference sequence). This CDR3 contains 14 residues. The CDR3 loop reads CASSGDRFHQPQHF. The CDR3 DNA sequence: TGTGCCAGCAGCGGGGACAGGTTCCATCAGCCCCAGCATTTT.

This chain connects TRBV5-4 to TRBJ2-5, with 10 bases identical to TRBD2. J gave up 1 base and V 2 bases, and 8 bases lay outside the gene matches. The CDR3 is 17 residues long. Germline V CDR1 and CDR2: SGHNT, YYREEE (reference sequence). CDR3 bases: TGTGCCAGCAGCTTCCTTACTAGCGGGGTCCGCCAAGAGACCCAGTACTTC. This encodes CASSFLTSGVRQETQYF.

This clone came up once. At the DNA level, this CDR3 is encoded by other sequences in the same sample as well. The V and J genes are TRBV5-4 and TRBJ2-7, with 7 nucleotides matching TRBD1. Germline CDR1 and CDR2: SGHNT and YYREEE (reference sequence). V was pared by 3 bases and J by 5 bases, with 5 bases of the junction left unmatched. This CDR3 has 13 amino acids. CDR3 nucleotides: TGTGCCAGCAGCTCCGGGACAGTCAACGAGCAGTACTTC. Amino acid sequence: CASSSGTVNEQYF.

V and J are TRBV4-2 and TRBJ1-1, with a weak D call TRBD1 (5 bases). Deletions cut 4 bases from V and 4 bases from J, with 10 bases between. This CDR3 is 13 amino acids long. Germline CDR1 reads LGHNA; CDR2 reads YNFKEQ. The CDR3 DNA reads TGTGCCAGCAGCCGGGCAGGGCGCACTGAAGCTTTCTTT. Amino acid sequence: CASSRAGRTEAFF.

This clone has a single count. The chain links TRBV6-5 to TRBJ1-1, with 7 bases identical to TRBD1. Germline assignment: CDR1 MNHEY and CDR2 SVGAGI. This CDR3 is built from 14 residues. The V segment lost 0 bases and the J segment 7 bases; nucleotides outside the gene matches: 5. CDR3 loop: CASSYSGRQGEAFF. The CDR3 DNA reads as TGTGCCAGCAGTTACTCGGGCCGACAGGGTGAAGCTTTCTTT.

The V and J genes are TRBV9 and TRBJ2-7; D is perhaps TRBD1 (6 bases). V was cut by 0 bases and J by 6 bases, with 13 bases left in between. This CDR3 has 14 residues. CDR1 is SGDLS and CDR2 is YYNGEE in the germline V gene. CDR3: CASSVAGVVGEQYF. The CDR3 bases are TGTGCCAGCAGCGTAGCAGGGGTCGTCGGCGAGCAGTACTTC.

Of note for this clone: Other DNA sequences in this sample translate to the same CDR3. This chain uses TRBV5-1 with TRBJ1-1, with 12 positions matching TRBD1. The V gene end was trimmed by 3 bases and the J gene end by 4 bases; junction bases not matched to a gene: 4. CDR3 length: 15 amino acids. Germline V gene data show CDR1 as SGHRS and CDR2 as YFSETQ. The CDR3 coding sequence is TGCGCCAGCAGCTCGGGACAGGGGGCGACCACTGAAGCTTTCTTT. Amino acid sequence: CASSSGQGATTEAFF. Looking up the rest from reference TRBV5-1 and TRBJ1-1 gives the full variable domain: KAGVTQTPRYLIKTRGQQVTLSCSPISGHRSVSWYQQTPGQGLQFLFEYFSETQRNKGNFPGRFSGRQFSNSRSEMNVSTLELGDSALYLCASSSGQGATTEAFFGQGTRLTVV.

This chain links TRBV9 with TRBJ1-3; D possibly corresponds to TRBD1 (5 bases). The CDR3 runs to 17 residues. Per germline, CDR1 SGDLS and CDR2 YYNGEE. Trimming stripped 4 bases from V and 4 bases from J, with 21 bases between. The CDR3 loop is CASSPRSGGEAGNTIYF. Here the CDR3 DNA reads TGTGCCAGCAGCCCCAGAAGTGGAGGGGAGGCCGGAAACACCATATATTTT.